A single sample gave rise to the 2 T cell receptor beta chains below, sequenced in a study of Graves' ophthalmopathy and Graves' hyperthyroidism. Amplifying from RNA transcripts, the study obtained TCR beta CDR3 regions. Following a first-round RT-PCR that used HTBI primers, a second-round multiplex PCR was carried out. One entry per CDR3 protein, called by TCRdb with MiXCR from the multiplex PCR reads. The repertoire has roughly 1.1 million distinct CDR3 sequences, about two fifths of them found once; the top ten carry 11%. Input material: peripheral blood or thyroid tissue (not recorded which). The receptors derive from an adult man with Graves' hyperthyroidism.

This clonotype was counted ten times or more. The chain links TRBV5-1 to TRBJ1-1; TRBD1 agrees at 7 bases. Per germline, CDR1 SGHRS and CDR2 YFSETQ. The V and J ends lost 2 bases and 6 bases, in that order; junction bases with no gene match: 4. The CDR3 length is 13 residues. This CDR3 reads CASSFEGQPEAFF. For the CDR3, the DNA is TGCGCCAGCAGCTTTGAGGGACAGCCTGAAGCTTTCTTT.

This clonotype turned up a few times. The V and J genes are TRBV14 and TRBJ2-5, with TRBD1 matching over 8 bases. The CDR3 length is 17 residues. From germline, CDR1 is SGHDN and CDR2 FVKESK. V lost 2 bases to trimming and J lost 2 bases; unmatched junction nucleotides: 10. In nucleotides, the CDR3 is TGTGCCAGCAGCCAATTAACGGGACAGGATAGACAAGAGACCCAGTACTTC. Its translation is CASSQLTGQDRQETQYF. Drawing the rest from reference TRBV14 and TRBJ2-5, the complete variable domain is EAGVTQFPSHSVIEKGQTVTLRCDPISGHDNLYWYRRVMGKEIKFLLHFVKESKQDESGMPNNRFLAERTGGTYSTLKVQPAELEDSGVYFCASSQLTGQDRQETQYFGPGTRLLVL.